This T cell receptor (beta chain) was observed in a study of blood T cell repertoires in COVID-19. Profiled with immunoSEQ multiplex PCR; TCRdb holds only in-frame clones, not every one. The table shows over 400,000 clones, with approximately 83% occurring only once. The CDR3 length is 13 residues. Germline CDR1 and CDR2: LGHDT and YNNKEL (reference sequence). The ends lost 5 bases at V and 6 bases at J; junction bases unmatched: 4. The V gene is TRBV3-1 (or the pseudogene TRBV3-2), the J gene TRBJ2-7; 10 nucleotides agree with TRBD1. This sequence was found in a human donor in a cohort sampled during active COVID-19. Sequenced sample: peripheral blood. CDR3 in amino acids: CASSYGTGAEQYF. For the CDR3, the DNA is TGTGCCAGCAGCTATGGGACAGGGGCCGAGCAGTACTTC.